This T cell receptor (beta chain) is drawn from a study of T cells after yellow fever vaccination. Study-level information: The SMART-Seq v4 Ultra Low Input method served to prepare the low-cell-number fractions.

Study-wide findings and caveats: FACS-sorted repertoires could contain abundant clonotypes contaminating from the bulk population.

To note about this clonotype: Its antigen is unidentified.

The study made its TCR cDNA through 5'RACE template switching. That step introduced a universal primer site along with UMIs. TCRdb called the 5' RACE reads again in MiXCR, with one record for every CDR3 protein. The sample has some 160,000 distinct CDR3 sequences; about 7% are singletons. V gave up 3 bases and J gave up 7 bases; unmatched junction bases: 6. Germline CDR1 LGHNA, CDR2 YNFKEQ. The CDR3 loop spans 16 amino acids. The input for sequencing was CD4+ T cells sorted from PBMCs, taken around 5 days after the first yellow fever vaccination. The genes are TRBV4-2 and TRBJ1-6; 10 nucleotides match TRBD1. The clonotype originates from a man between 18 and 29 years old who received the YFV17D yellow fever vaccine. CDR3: CASSHAPGQGNSPLHF. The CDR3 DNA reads TGTGCCAGCAGCCACGCTCCGGGACAGGGGAATTCACCCCTCCACTTT.